Listed below are T cell receptor beta chains from one sample, sequenced in a study of cytomegalovirus exposure and HLA in healthy donors. Clones were sequenced by immunoSEQ multiplex PCR, and TCRdb holds only the in-frame ones, with some missing. The data show some 140,000 clones, about four fifths seen once. The sample consisted of PBMCs. These receptors came from a female donor in good health and CMV-seronegative. Both conserved end residues are part of each CDR3. D genes are given only for firm matches. Some rows mark clone size as missing; the rest say once, few, many or name a class of expanded clone.

v_gene: TRBV7-8; abundance: NA; j_gene: TRBJ2-7; d_gene: NA; CDR3nt: TGTGCCAGCAGCGGAACCCGGGTCGCCTACGAGCAGTACTTC; CDR3aa: CASSGTRVAYEQYF
v_gene: TRBV5-6; abundance: few; j_gene: TRBJ2-3; d_gene: TRBD2; CDR3nt: TGTGCCAGCAGCCGTAAGCGGGGGGGCGACTTTCTCTCGCCAGATACGCAGTATTTT; CDR3aa: CASSRKRGGDFLSPDTQYF
v_gene: TRBV21-1; abundance: NA; j_gene: TRBJ2-7; d_gene: NA; CDR3nt: TGTGCCAGCAGCAAAGTCTTAGGGACTAGCGGGAGGCCAAATACTGGCTACGAGCAGTACTTC; CDR3aa: CASSKVLGTSGRPNTGYEQYF
v_gene: TRBV5-1; abundance: NA; j_gene: TRBJ2-3; d_gene: NA; CDR3nt: TGCGCCAGCAGCTTGGGGTTGAGGGATACGCAGTATTTT; CDR3aa: CASSLGLRDTQYF
v_gene: TRBV19; abundance: NA; j_gene: TRBJ2-7; d_gene: TRBD1; CDR3nt: TGTGCCAGTAGTAGGGACAGCACCTACGAGCAGTACTTC; CDR3aa: CASSRDSTYEQYF
v_gene: TRBV7-9; abundance: few; j_gene: TRBJ1-2; d_gene: NA; CDR3nt: TGTGCCAGCAGCTTGAAGGGCGGGTTAGACTATGGCTACACCTTC; CDR3aa: CASSLKGGLDYGYTF
v_gene: TRBV6-5; abundance: NA; j_gene: TRBJ1-1; d_gene: NA; CDR3nt: TGTGCCAGCGTCTGGAACACTGAAGCTTTCTTT; CDR3aa: CASVWNTEAFF
v_gene: TRBV30; abundance: NA; j_gene: TRBJ1-6; d_gene: NA; CDR3nt: TGTGCCTCGCGCACCGGGGTCGCGGGAAATTCACCCCTCCACTTT; CDR3aa: CASRTGVAGNSPLHF
v_gene: TRBV5-1; abundance: few; j_gene: TRBJ1-1; d_gene: NA; CDR3nt: TGCGCCAGCAGTCTGTTGGTAGACACTGAAGCTTTCTTT; CDR3aa: CASSLLVDTEAFF
v_gene: TRBV5-1; abundance: few; j_gene: TRBJ1-3; d_gene: NA; CDR3nt: TGCGCCAGCAGTGATGGAGGAGCTGGAAACACCATATATTTT; CDR3aa: CASSDGGAGNTIYF
v_gene: TRBV6-5; abundance: NA; j_gene: TRBJ1-2; d_gene: NA; CDR3nt: TGTGCCAGCAGTTACCATAGGGAGGGAGTTGGCTACACCTTC; CDR3aa: CASSYHREGVGYTF
v_gene: TRBV6-5; abundance: few; j_gene: TRBJ2-7; d_gene: NA; CDR3nt: TGTGCCAGTTCCGGACGGGGGAGCGAGCAGTACTTC; CDR3aa: CASSGRGSEQYF
v_gene: TRBV7-9; abundance: NA; j_gene: TRBJ2-1; d_gene: NA; CDR3nt: TGTGCCAGCAGCTTAGCAGAGAGCGCCAATGAGCAGTTCTTC; CDR3aa: CASSLAESANEQFF
v_gene: TRBV7-8; abundance: NA; j_gene: TRBJ2-7; d_gene: NA; CDR3nt: TGTGCCAGCAGCTTAGATTCCGGGAGCTCCTACGAGCAGTACTTC; CDR3aa: CASSLDSGSSYEQYF
v_gene: TRBV5-5; abundance: few; j_gene: TRBJ1-2; d_gene: NA; CDR3nt: TGTGCCAGCAGCTTGGCGGGGACTCCCTATGGCTACACCTTC; CDR3aa: CASSLAGTPYGYTF
v_gene: TRBV9; abundance: NA; j_gene: TRBJ2-7; d_gene: NA; CDR3nt: TGTGCCAGCAGCGTAGGACGGGGAGCCTACGAGCAGTACTTC; CDR3aa: CASSVGRGAYEQYF
v_gene: TRBV6-5; abundance: few; j_gene: TRBJ2-5; d_gene: TRBD2; CDR3nt: TGTGCCAGCAGTGGAGGGACTAGCGGGCAAGAGACCCAGTACTTC; CDR3aa: CASSGGTSGQETQYF
v_gene: TRBV7-2; abundance: NA; j_gene: TRBJ2-2; d_gene: NA; CDR3nt: TGTGCCAGCAGCTTAGCAGCTACGAACACCGGGGAGCTGTTTTTT; CDR3aa: CASSLAATNTGELFF
v_gene: TRBV10-3; abundance: NA; j_gene: TRBJ2-1; d_gene: TRBD2; CDR3nt: TGTGCCATCAGGGACTCTAGCGGGGGGGCTTTCTATGAGCAGTTCTTC; CDR3aa: CAIRDSSGGAFYEQFF
v_gene: TRBV4-1; abundance: NA; j_gene: TRBJ2-5; d_gene: TRBD2; CDR3nt: TGCGCCAGCAGCCCCGGGACTAGGGGGGGGGAGGCCCAGTACTTC; CDR3aa: CASSPGTRGGEAQYF
v_gene: TRBV2; abundance: NA; j_gene: TRBJ2-3; d_gene: NA; CDR3nt: TGTGCCAGCCAGCAGGAAAGCACAGATACGCAGTATTTT; CDR3aa: CASQQESTDTQYF
v_gene: TRBV29-1; abundance: NA; j_gene: TRBJ2-1; d_gene: NA; CDR3nt: TGCAGCGTTGCCCCGGGAAGGGGGTACAATGAGCAGTTCTTC; CDR3aa: CSVAPGRGYNEQFF
v_gene: TRBV4-1; abundance: few; j_gene: TRBJ2-4; d_gene: TRBD1; CDR3nt: TGCGCCAGCAGCCAGCAGGACAGGGGCCAAGCCGTTGGAAACATTCAGTACTTC; CDR3aa: CASSQQDRGQAVGNIQYF
v_gene: TRBV9; abundance: NA; j_gene: TRBJ2-1; d_gene: TRBD1; CDR3nt: TGTGCCAGCAGCGGGAGACAGGGTGAGCAGTTCTTC; CDR3aa: CASSGRQGEQFF
v_gene: TRBV5-1; abundance: few; j_gene: TRBJ1-1; d_gene: TRBD1; CDR3nt: TGCGCCAGCAGCTGGGCAGGGGGGAACACTGAAGCTTTCTTT; CDR3aa: CASSWAGGNTEAFF
v_gene: TRBV5-4; abundance: NA; j_gene: TRBJ2-3; d_gene: NA; CDR3nt: TGTGCCAGCAGCGGCCCCGTTCGCCCTCAGGATACGCAGTATTTT; CDR3aa: CASSGPVRPQDTQYF
v_gene: TRBV27; abundance: NA; j_gene: TRBJ1-6; d_gene: TRBD1; CDR3nt: TGTGCCAGCAGTTATGGGACAGGCCATAACCCCCTCCACTTT; CDR3aa: CASSYGTGHNPLHF
v_gene: TRBV19; abundance: NA; j_gene: TRBJ2-1; d_gene: TRBD2; CDR3nt: TGTGCCAGTAGTTGGCTAGCGGGGAATGAGCAGTTCTTC; CDR3aa: CASSWLAGNEQFF
v_gene: TRBV29-1; abundance: NA; j_gene: TRBJ1-6; d_gene: NA; CDR3nt: TGCAGCGCTGGAGACTCGAATTCACCCCTCCACTTT; CDR3aa: CSAGDSNSPLHF
v_gene: TRBV5-1; abundance: few; j_gene: TRBJ2-2; d_gene: NA; CDR3nt: TGCGCCAGCAGCTTGGCTGGCACCGCGAACACCGGGGAGCTGTTTTTT; CDR3aa: CASSLAGTANTGELFF
v_gene: TRBV11-2; abundance: NA; j_gene: TRBJ2-6; d_gene: NA; CDR3nt: TGTGCCATCTCTACGGCGGGACTGCCTACCTCTGGGGCCAACGTCCTGACTTTC; CDR3aa: CAISTAGLPTSGANVLTF
v_gene: TRBV5-1; abundance: NA; j_gene: TRBJ2-7; d_gene: NA; CDR3nt: TGCGCCAGCAGCTCGGACAGCCCCTCCTACGAGCAGTACTTC; CDR3aa: CASSSDSPSYEQYF
v_gene: TRBV5-1; abundance: NA; j_gene: TRBJ1-4; d_gene: NA; CDR3nt: TGCGCCAGCAGTCGTCTGGTGGCCACAACTAATGAAAAACTGTTTTTT; CDR3aa: CASSRLVATTNEKLFF
v_gene: TRBV5-1; abundance: NA; j_gene: TRBJ2-3; d_gene: NA; CDR3nt: TGCGCCAGCAGCTTGGACCAGCGGGGCACAGATACGCAGTATTTT; CDR3aa: CASSLDQRGTDTQYF
v_gene: TRBV28; abundance: NA; j_gene: TRBJ2-5; d_gene: TRBD2; CDR3nt: TGTGCCAGCAGTCCCATCGCCGGGGGGAGGCCGGACTTC; CDR3aa: CASSPIAGGRPDF
v_gene: TRBV19; abundance: once; j_gene: TRBJ2-5; d_gene: TRBD2; CDR3nt: TGTGCCAGTAGTCCCTCTAGCGGGGGGAGGGAGACCCAGTACTTC; CDR3aa: CASSPSSGGRETQYF
v_gene: TRBV14; abundance: NA; j_gene: TRBJ2-1; d_gene: NA; CDR3nt: TGTGCCAGCAGCCGGACAGCATACAATGAGCAGTTCTTC; CDR3aa: CASSRTAYNEQFF
v_gene: TRBV28; abundance: once; j_gene: TRBJ2-7; d_gene: TRBD1; CDR3nt: TGTGCCAGCAATCGACAGGGGGTATCCTACGAGCAGTACTTC; CDR3aa: CASNRQGVSYEQYF
v_gene: TRBV9; abundance: NA; j_gene: TRBJ1-3; d_gene: TRBD1; CDR3nt: TGTGCCAGCACAGGGGGGTTTGGAAACACCATATATTTT; CDR3aa: CASTGGFGNTIYF
v_gene: TRBV18; abundance: once; j_gene: TRBJ2-3; d_gene: NA; CDR3nt: TGTGCCAGCTCACTGTTTCCGAGGGCGGCAGATACGCAGTATTTT; CDR3aa: CASSLFPRAADTQYF
v_gene: TRBV5-6; abundance: NA; j_gene: TRBJ2-5; d_gene: NA; CDR3nt: TGTGCCAGCAGCTTGTCAGGGGCCGTCGAGACCCAGTACTTC; CDR3aa: CASSLSGAVETQYF
v_gene: TRBV5-8; abundance: NA; j_gene: TRBJ2-2; d_gene: NA; CDR3nt: TGTGCCACTACGTTAGGGACAAGGAACACCGGGGAGCTGTTTTTT; CDR3aa: CATTLGTRNTGELFF
v_gene: TRBV19; abundance: NA; j_gene: TRBJ1-1; d_gene: NA; CDR3nt: TGTGCCAGTAGTCCGGGGACTGAAGCTTTCTTT; CDR3aa: CASSPGTEAFF
v_gene: TRBV5-4; abundance: NA; j_gene: TRBJ2-5; d_gene: NA; CDR3nt: TGTGCCAGCAGTTACGGGAGGACAGGGCAAGAGACCCAGTACTTC; CDR3aa: CASSYGRTGQETQYF
v_gene: TRBV4-3; abundance: NA; j_gene: TRBJ1-2; d_gene: NA; CDR3nt: TGCGCCAGCAGCCAGCGAAACCAGGGCTTTTATGGCTACACCTTC; CDR3aa: CASSQRNQGFYGYTF
v_gene: TRBV7-9; abundance: NA; j_gene: TRBJ2-7; d_gene: TRBD1; CDR3nt: TGTGCCAGCAGTTACCCCGGGACAGGCTCCTACGAGCAGTACTTC; CDR3aa: CASSYPGTGSYEQYF
v_gene: TRBV19; abundance: once; j_gene: TRBJ2-3; d_gene: NA; CDR3nt: TGTGCCAGTAGTATGGGGGGGGCGCCACCGGAACTGCAGTATTTT; CDR3aa: CASSMGGAPPELQYF
v_gene: TRBV7-9; abundance: few; j_gene: TRBJ1-3; d_gene: NA; CDR3nt: TGTGCCAGCAGCTTCACTGGAGGGGCTTCCTCTGGAAACACCATATATTTT; CDR3aa: CASSFTGGASSGNTIYF
v_gene: TRBV6-5; abundance: NA; j_gene: TRBJ2-1; d_gene: NA; CDR3nt: TGTGCCAGCAGTTACGGGGGCAGGCGCTACAATGAGCAGTTCTTC; CDR3aa: CASSYGGRRYNEQFF
v_gene: TRBV7-8; abundance: NA; j_gene: TRBJ1-3; d_gene: NA; CDR3nt: TGTGCCAGCAGCTCCAGACGCCGGAGCTCTGGAAACACCATATATTTT; CDR3aa: CASSSRRRSSGNTIYF
v_gene: TRBV10-3; abundance: NA; j_gene: TRBJ2-1; d_gene: TRBD2; CDR3nt: TGTGCCATTGGACTAGCGGCCCTCAATGAGCAGTTCTTC; CDR3aa: CAIGLAALNEQFF
v_gene: TRBV6-5; abundance: NA; j_gene: TRBJ2-1; d_gene: NA; CDR3nt: TGTGCCAGCAGTTTCGGACGGGGGAATGAGCAGTTCTTC; CDR3aa: CASSFGRGNEQFF
v_gene: TRBV9; abundance: NA; j_gene: TRBJ2-3; d_gene: TRBD2; CDR3nt: TGTGCCAGCAGCGTCCAATGGGGGGGAGATACGCAGTATTTT; CDR3aa: CASSVQWGGDTQYF
v_gene: TRBV6-1; abundance: many; j_gene: TRBJ1-5; d_gene: TRBD1; CDR3nt: TGTGCCAGCAGTAGGACAGGGGATCAGCCCCAGCATTTT; CDR3aa: CASSRTGDQPQHF
v_gene: TRBV19; abundance: NA; j_gene: TRBJ2-7; d_gene: TRBD1; CDR3nt: TGTGCCAGTAGCCAGACAGGGGGCTCCTACGAGCAGTACTTC; CDR3aa: CASSQTGGSYEQYF
v_gene: TRBV4-3; abundance: NA; j_gene: TRBJ2-3; d_gene: NA; CDR3nt: TGCGCCAGCAGCCAAGATACAGAGATCACAGATACGCAGTATTTT; CDR3aa: CASSQDTEITDTQYF
v_gene: TRBV4-1; abundance: once; j_gene: TRBJ2-3; d_gene: NA; CDR3nt: TGCGCCAGCAGCCCCGAGAGGTCTAGAGGCACAGATACGCAGTATTTT; CDR3aa: CASSPERSRGTDTQYF
v_gene: TRBV20-1; abundance: once; j_gene: TRBJ2-1; d_gene: NA; CDR3nt: TGCAGTGCTCCAAGGGGTGGTGAGCAGTTCTTC; CDR3aa: CSAPRGGEQFF
v_gene: TRBV11-2; abundance: NA; j_gene: TRBJ2-1; d_gene: TRBD1; CDR3nt: TGTGCCAGCAGCTCTGGGACAGGGGGCTACAATGAGCAGTTCTTC; CDR3aa: CASSSGTGGYNEQFF